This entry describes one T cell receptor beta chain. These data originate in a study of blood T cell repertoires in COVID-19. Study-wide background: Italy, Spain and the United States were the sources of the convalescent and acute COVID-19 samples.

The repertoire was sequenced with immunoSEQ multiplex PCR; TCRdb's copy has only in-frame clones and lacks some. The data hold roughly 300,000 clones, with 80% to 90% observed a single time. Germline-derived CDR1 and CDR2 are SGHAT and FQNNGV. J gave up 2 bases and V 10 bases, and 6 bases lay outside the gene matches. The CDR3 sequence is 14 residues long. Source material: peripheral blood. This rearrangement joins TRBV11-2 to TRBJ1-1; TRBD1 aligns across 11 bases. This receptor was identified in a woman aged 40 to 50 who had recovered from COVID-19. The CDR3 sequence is CATRDRGTNTEAFF. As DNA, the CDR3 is TGTGCCACTAGGGACAGGGGGACAAACACTGAAGCTTTCTTT.